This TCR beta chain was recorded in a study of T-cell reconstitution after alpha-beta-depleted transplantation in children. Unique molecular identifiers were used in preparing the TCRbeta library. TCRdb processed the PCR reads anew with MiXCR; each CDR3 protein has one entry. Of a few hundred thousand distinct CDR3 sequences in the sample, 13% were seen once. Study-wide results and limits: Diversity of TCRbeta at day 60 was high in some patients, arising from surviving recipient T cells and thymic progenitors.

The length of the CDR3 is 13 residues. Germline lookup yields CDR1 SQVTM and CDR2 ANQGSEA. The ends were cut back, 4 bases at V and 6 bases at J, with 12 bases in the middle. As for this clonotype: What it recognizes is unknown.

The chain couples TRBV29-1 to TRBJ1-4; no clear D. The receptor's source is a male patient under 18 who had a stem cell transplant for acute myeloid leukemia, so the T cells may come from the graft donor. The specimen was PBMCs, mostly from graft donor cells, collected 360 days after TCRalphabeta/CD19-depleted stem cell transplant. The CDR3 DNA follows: TGCAGCGTTGGGGTCGAGCCTTATGAAAAACTGTTTTTT. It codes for CSVGVEPYEKLFF.